This entry is about one T cell receptor beta chain. Its target is unknown. The junction shows a germline mismatch at one end, possibly a read error. The CDR3 has 14 residues. Germline CDR1 reads SNHLY; CDR2 reads FYNNEI. The data derive from a study of cytomegalovirus exposure and HLA in healthy donors. Study details: A prior study identified 100 million to 130 million unique TCR beta sequences from around 180 million T cells. Study results and limitations: In an earlier analysis, in under 700 donors, most V segments appeared productive either ~87% or ~30% of the time. The authors reported that TCR beta sequences could predict HLA-A and HLA-B alleles. These predictions were accurate for most subjects in the first cohort.

In the PCR, 60 Vbeta and 13 Jbeta primers were used. Methods used by the authors: Later, an analysis found approximately 80 million unique TCR beta chains, and about 10 million of these were shared. Method: immunoSEQ multiplex PCR; TCRdb's copy keeps in-frame clones and lacks some. V and J calls and clone size are those listed in that table; D and trimming were worked out from the DNA. The data contain around 200,000 clones, less than 80% of them singletons. The rearrangement uses TRBV2 and TRBJ1-6; 8 nucleotides line up with TRBD1. The source is a man in his forties in good health and CMV-seronegative. The specimen was PBMCs. The CDR3 DNA reads as TGTGCCAGCATTAACGACAGGGGTAATGCACCCCTCCACTTT. Its protein is CASINDRGNAPLHF.